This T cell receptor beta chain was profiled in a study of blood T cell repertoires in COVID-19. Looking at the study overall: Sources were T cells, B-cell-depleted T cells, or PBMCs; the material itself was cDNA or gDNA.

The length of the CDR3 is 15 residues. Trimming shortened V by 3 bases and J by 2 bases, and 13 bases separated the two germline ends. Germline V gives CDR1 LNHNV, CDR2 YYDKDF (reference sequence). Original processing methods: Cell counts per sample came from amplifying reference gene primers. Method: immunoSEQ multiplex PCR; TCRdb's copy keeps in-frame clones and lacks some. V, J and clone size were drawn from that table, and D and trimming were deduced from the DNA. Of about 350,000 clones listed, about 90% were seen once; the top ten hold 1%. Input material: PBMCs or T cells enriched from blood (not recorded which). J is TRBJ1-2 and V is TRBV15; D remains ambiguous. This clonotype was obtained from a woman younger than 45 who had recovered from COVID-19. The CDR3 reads CATSSQDKYNYGYTF. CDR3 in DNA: TGTGCCACCAGCAGCCAAGACAAGTACAACTATGGCTACACCTTC.